This TCR beta chain originates from a study of blood T cell repertoires in COVID-19. Study background: There were acute and convalescent COVID-19 samples, and they came from the United States, Italy and Spain. Nucleic acid was either cDNA or gDNA, and it came from T cells, B-cell-depleted T cells, or PBMCs.

Some clones are missing from TCRdb's copy, which holds only in-frame ones; the method was immunoSEQ multiplex PCR. The sample has 400,000 or so clones, 88% seen once. CDR1 is GTSNPN and CDR2 is SVGIG in the germline V gene (reference sequence). Trimming left V 2 bases short and J 1 base short, with 8 bases between. The CDR3 totals 13 residues. Residents of around 24 US areas, aged 18 to 89 years, made up the participants. Sequencing was done on a sample of PBMCs or T cells enriched from blood (not recorded which). The receptor comes from a woman aged 40 to 50 with acute COVID-19. The chain couples TRBV30 to TRBJ1-1, with D perhaps TRBD1 (6 bases). The CDR3 nucleotides read TGTGCCTGGAGTTCAGGGGCGAACACTGAAGCTTTCTTT. As protein: CAWSSGANTEAFF. Combining the CDR3 with reference TRBV30 and TRBJ1-1 gives the whole variable domain SQTIHQWPATLVQPVGSPLSLECTVEGTSNPNLYWYRQAAGRGLQLLFYSVGIGQISSEVPQNLSASRPQDRQFILSSKKLLLSDSGFYLCAWSSGANTEAFFGQGTRLTVV.